The clone carrying this T cell receptor beta chain was seen only once. This CDR3 has 15 amino acids. The ends lost 5 bases at V and 3 bases at J; junction bases unmatched: 5. Germline CDR1 reads KGHDR; CDR2 reads SFDVKD. As originally analysed: Amplified reference gene primers provided the basis for estimating nucleated cell counts. Generated by immunoSEQ multiplex PCR, the TCRdb table keeps only in-frame clones and is missing some. V and J calls and clone size come straight from that table; D and trimming were deduced from the DNA. The table has some 59,000 clones, roughly nine tenths seen once. This specimen belongs to a study of blood T cell repertoires in COVID-19. The wider study: From the United States, Italy and Spain came samples of acute and convalescent COVID-19. Sources were T cells, B-cell-depleted T cells, or PBMCs; the material itself was cDNA or gDNA.

The clonotype originates from a man in his fifties or sixties with acute or convalescent COVID-19. The chain is built from TRBV24-1 and TRBJ2-1; 8 bases are shared with TRBD1. The sequencing input was peripheral blood. The CDR3 bases are TGTGCCACCAGTGCGGCGGACAGGGTCTACAATGAGCAGTTCTTC. Amino acids: CATSAADRVYNEQFF.